Listed below are T cell receptor beta chains from one sample, sequenced in a study of T cell responses to AZD1222 COVID-19 vaccine. Sequenced by immunoSEQ multiplex PCR; TCRdb stores in-frame clones only, minus some. The sample records approximately 200,000 clones, approximately 93% being singletons. The sample in question was peripheral blood, obtained 28 days after the second AZD1222 dose. The receptors were gathered from an adult who received the AZD1222 COVID-19 vaccine. The CDR3 runs from the conserved cysteine through the conserved F or W. Fields, in order: D gene, V gene, J gene, clone size, CDR3 protein, CDR3 DNA. A D gene is named only where the DNA matches it firmly. Rows may omit the clone size; those that give it use once, few, many or a size class.

>.|TRBV7-9|TRBJ2-2|.
CASSLGTLNTGELFF
TGTGCCAGCAGCTTAGGGACATTGAACACCGGGGAGCTGTTTTTT
>.|TRBV6-5|TRBJ2-7|.
CASSFGQPSYEQYF
TGTGCCAGCAGTTTCGGACAGCCTTCCTACGAGCAGTACTTC
>.|TRBV7-2|TRBJ1-5|.
CASSPSTIGQPQHF
TGTGCCAGCAGCCCCTCTACTATAGGTCAGCCCCAGCATTTT
>.|TRBV11-3|TRBJ2-2|.
CATEQNTGELFF
TGTGCCACGGAGCAGAACACCGGGGAGCTGTTTTTT
>TRBD1|TRBV18|TRBJ2-7|.
CASSPPSGGPKSEQYF
TGTGCCAGCTCACCACCCTCAGGGGGCCCTAAAAGCGAGCAGTACTTC
>TRBD2|TRBV28|TRBJ2-1|.
CASSALTSGIGDEQFF
TGTGCCAGCAGTGCACTGACTAGCGGGATAGGGGATGAGCAGTTCTTC
>TRBD1|TRBV2|TRBJ2-7|.
CASSEPQGASYEQYF
TGTGCCAGCAGTGAACCGCAGGGGGCCTCCTACGAGCAGTACTTC
>.|TRBV2|TRBJ2-5|.
CARSSGQQETQYF
TGTGCCCGGAGCTCAGGGCAGCAAGAGACCCAGTACTTC
>TRBD1|TRBV7-8|TRBJ1-2|.
CASSLEGQVGRDYGYTF
TGTGCCAGCAGCTTAGAAGGACAGGTGGGGCGGGACTATGGCTACACCTTC
>TRBD1|TRBV6-5|TRBJ2-4|.
CASRPKTGSNIQYF
TGTGCCAGCAGACCCAAGACAGGGTCAAACATTCAGTACTTC
>.|TRBV19|TRBJ1-5|.
CASRYEPRSNQPQHF
TGTGCCAGTAGGTACGAGCCCCGCTCCAATCAGCCCCAGCATTTT
>TRBD1|TRBV9|TRBJ2-7|.
CASSTRDRAGLEQYF
TGTGCCAGCAGCACAAGGGACAGGGCGGGTCTGGAGCAGTACTTC
>.|TRBV5-1|TRBJ1-6|.
CASSLGTSYNSPLHF
TGCGCCAGCAGCTTGGGTACTTCGTATAATTCACCCCTCCACTTT
>.|TRBV3-1/TRBV3-2|TRBJ1-4|once
CASSQGGGDEKLFF
TGTGCCAGCAGCCAAGGCGGGGGGGATGAAAAACTGTTTTTT
>TRBD1|TRBV28|TRBJ1-4|.
CASTVPRGGEKLFF
TGTGCCAGCACCGTCCCCAGGGGGGGTGAAAAACTGTTTTTT
>.|TRBV3-1/TRBV3-2|TRBJ1-2|.
CASSPRGGWLGYTF
TGTGCCAGCAGCCCCAGGGGTGGGTGGTTGGGCTACACCTTC
>TRBD2|TRBV10-1|TRBJ2-3|.
CASSEVAGVPDTQYF
TGCGCCAGCAGTGAAGTGGCGGGAGTGCCAGATACGCAGTATTTT
>.|TRBV3-1/TRBV3-2|TRBJ2-7|.
CASSLGLGGRDMYEQYF
TGTGCCAGCAGCCTCGGACTGGGTGGTCGGGATATGTACGAGCAGTACTTC
>TRBD1|TRBV7-3|TRBJ1-6|.
CASSTGASQNSPLHF
TGTGCCAGCAGCACAGGGGCTTCTCAGAATTCACCCCTCCACTTT
>.|TRBV28|TRBJ1-2|.
CASTKGGNRNYGYTF
TGTGCCAGCACCAAGGGGGGCAACCGTAACTATGGCTACACCTTC
>TRBD2|TRBV30|TRBJ2-5|once
CAWSVLAGGETQYF
TGTGCCTGGAGTGTACTAGCGGGAGGAGAGACCCAGTACTTC
>TRBD2|TRBV2|TRBJ2-1|.
CASRGSGKYNEQFF
TGTGCCAGCAGGGGCAGCGGGAAGTACAATGAGCAGTTCTTC
>.|TRBV5-1|TRBJ1-1|.
CASRTTLLPPSTEAFF
TGCGCCAGCAGAACCACCCTCCTCCCACCGAGCACTGAAGCTTTCTTT
>TRBD1|TRBV28|TRBJ1-5|few
CASSDRQGGFGSNQPQHF
TGTGCCAGCAGCGACCGACAGGGGGGCTTCGGGAGCAATCAGCCCCAGCATTTT
>.|TRBV1|TRBJ2-2|.
CTSSPGELFF
TGCACCAGCAGCCCCGGGGAGCTGTTTTTT
>.|TRBV24-1|TRBJ2-2|.
CATSDLHFGGELFF
TGTGCCACCAGTGATTTGCATTTTGGCGGGGAGCTGTTTTTT
>.|TRBV6-5|TRBJ2-3|.
CASSYFAGNGDTQYF
TGTGCCAGCAGTTACTTTGCGGGCAATGGAGATACGCAGTATTTT
>TRBD2|TRBV9|TRBJ2-7|few
CASSVAGAGTGGYEQYF
TGTGCCAGCAGCGTAGCTGGGGCCGGGACGGGAGGCTACGAGCAGTACTTC
>.|TRBV20-1|TRBJ2-3|few
CSASTDTQYF
TGCAGTGCTAGTACAGATACGCAGTATTTT
>TRBD2|TRBV11-3|TRBJ2-1|.
CASSNRLAGGLNEQFF
TGTGCCAGCAGCAACCGACTAGCGGGAGGACTAAATGAGCAGTTCTTC
>.|TRBV20-1|TRBJ1-1|few
CSAGGSRGAFF
TGCAGTGCTGGGGGGTCCCGCGGAGCTTTCTTT
>TRBD1|TRBV3-1/TRBV3-2|TRBJ2-7|.
CASSHLTGGRYF
TGTGCCAGCAGCCACTTAACAGGGGGCCGGTACTTC
>.|TRBV5-1|TRBJ2-7|.
CASSLGITTRGPEQYF
TGCGCCAGCAGCTTGGGTATCACAACACGAGGCCCTGAGCAGTACTTC
>TRBD1|TRBV30|TRBJ1-5|.
CAWSPTGLQPQHF
TGTGCCTGGAGTCCGACAGGGCTTCAGCCCCAGCATTTT
>.|TRBV9|TRBJ2-1|.
CASSVSTVNNEQFF
TGTGCCAGCAGCGTATCGACGGTGAACAATGAGCAGTTCTTC
>TRBD2|TRBV28|TRBJ2-1|.
CASSFVGLAYYNEQFF
TGTGCCAGCAGTTTTGTGGGACTAGCGTACTACAATGAGCAGTTCTTC
>.|TRBV14|TRBJ2-7|many
CASSQVRSAAYEQYF
TGTGCCAGCAGCCAAGTCCGGTCCGCAGCCTACGAGCAGTACTTC
>TRBD1|TRBV5-1|TRBJ2-6|.
CATKTGTGANVLTF
TGCGCCACGAAGACAGGGACTGGGGCCAACGTCCTGACTTTC
>.|TRBV14|TRBJ2-2|once
CASSKAWRGTGELFF
TGTGCCAGCAGCAAGGCGTGGCGGGGCACCGGGGAGCTGTTTTTT
>.|TRBV29-1|TRBJ1-1|.
CSVQNGVTEAFF
TGCAGCGTTCAGAACGGGGTCACTGAAGCTTTCTTT
>.|TRBV19|TRBJ1-1|.
CASSTAGANTEAFF
TGTGCCAGTAGTACCGCCGGGGCGAACACTGAAGCTTTCTTT
>TRBD2|TRBV18|TRBJ2-3|.
CASSIAGAADTQYF
TGTGCCAGCTCCATAGCGGGGGCGGCGGATACGCAGTATTTT
>.|TRBV9|TRBJ1-5|.
CASSVGPESSNQPQHF
TGTGCCAGCAGCGTAGGCCCGGAATCCAGCAATCAGCCCCAGCATTTT
>TRBD2|TRBV7-3|TRBJ2-1|.
CASSLSGRDYNEQFF
TGTGCCAGCAGCTTAAGCGGGAGAGACTACAATGAGCAGTTCTTC
>.|TRBV5-4|TRBJ1-2|.
CVSTDGVSYTF
TGTGTCAGTACCGACGGGGTTAGCTACACCTTC
>.|TRBV2|TRBJ2-7|.
CASRILSSYEQYF
TGTGCCAGCCGGATTCTTAGCTCCTACGAGCAGTACTTC
>TRBD1|TRBV7-2|TRBJ1-5|once
CASSLEGGNFQPQHF
TGTGCCAGCAGCTTAGAAGGGGGCAATTTTCAGCCCCAGCATTTT
>.|TRBV2|TRBJ1-2|.
CASPSAHGYTF
TGTGCCAGCCCTTCGGCACATGGCTACACCTTC
>TRBD2|TRBV27|TRBJ2-5|.
CASSRAGDQETQYF
TGTGCCAGCAGTCGAGCGGGAGACCAAGAGACCCAGTACTTC